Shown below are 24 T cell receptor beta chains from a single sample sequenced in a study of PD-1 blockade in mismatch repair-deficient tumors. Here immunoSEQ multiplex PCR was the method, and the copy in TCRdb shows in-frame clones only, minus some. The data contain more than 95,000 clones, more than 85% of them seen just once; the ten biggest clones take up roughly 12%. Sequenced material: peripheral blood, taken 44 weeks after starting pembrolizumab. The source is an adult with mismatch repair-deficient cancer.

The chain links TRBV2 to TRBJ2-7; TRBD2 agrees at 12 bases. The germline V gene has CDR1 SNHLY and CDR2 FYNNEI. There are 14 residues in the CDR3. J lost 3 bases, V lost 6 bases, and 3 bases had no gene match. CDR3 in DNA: TGTGCCAGCAGATGGACTAGCGGGGACTACGAGCAGTACTTC. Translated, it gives CASRWTSGDYEQYF.

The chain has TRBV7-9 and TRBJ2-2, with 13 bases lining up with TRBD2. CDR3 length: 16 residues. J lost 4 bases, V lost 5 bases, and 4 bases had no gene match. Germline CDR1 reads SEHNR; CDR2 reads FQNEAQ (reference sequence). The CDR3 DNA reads TGTGCCAGCAGCCCGACTAGCGGGAGGCCCACCGGGGAGCTGTTTTTT. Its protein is CASSPTSGRPTGELFF.

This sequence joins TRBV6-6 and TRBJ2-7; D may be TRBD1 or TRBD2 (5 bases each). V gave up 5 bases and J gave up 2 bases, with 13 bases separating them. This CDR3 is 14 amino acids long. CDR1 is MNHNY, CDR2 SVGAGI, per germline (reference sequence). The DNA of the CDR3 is TGTGCCAGCAGTCTAGGGGACGGAACCTACGAGCAGTACTTC. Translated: CASSLGDGTYEQYF.

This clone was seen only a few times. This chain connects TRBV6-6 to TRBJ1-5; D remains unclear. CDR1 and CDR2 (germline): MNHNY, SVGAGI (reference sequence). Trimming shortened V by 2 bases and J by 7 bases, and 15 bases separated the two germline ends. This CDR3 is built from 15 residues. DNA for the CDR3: TGTGCCAGCAGTTACCCAAACCCCGGCGGGCAGCCCCAGCATTTT. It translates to CASSYPNPGGQPQHF.

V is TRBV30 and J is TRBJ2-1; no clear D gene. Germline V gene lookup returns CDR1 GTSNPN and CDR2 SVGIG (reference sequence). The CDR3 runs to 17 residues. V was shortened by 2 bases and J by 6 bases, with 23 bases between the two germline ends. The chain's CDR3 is CAWSFKIGDGDGNEQFF. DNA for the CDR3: TGTGCCTGGAGTTTCAAGATTGGGGATGGTGATGGCAATGAGCAGTTCTTC.

CDR3 sequence (DNA): TGTGCCAGCAGTGACATACAGGGGGCTTCCTACAATGAGCAGTTCTTC. Its protein product is CASSDIQGASYNEQFF. The chain uses TRBV6-4 and TRBJ2-1, with 9 bases identical to TRBD1. Germline CDR1 is MRHNA and CDR2 is SNTAGT. V lost 2 bases, J lost 1 base, and 3 bases stayed unmatched. CDR3 length equals 16 residues.

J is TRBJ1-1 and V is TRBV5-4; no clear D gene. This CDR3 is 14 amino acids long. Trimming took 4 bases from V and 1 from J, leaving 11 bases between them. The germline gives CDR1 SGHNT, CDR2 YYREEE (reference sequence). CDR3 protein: CASSRGGGNTEAFF. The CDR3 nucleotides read TGTGCCAGCAGCCGAGGAGGTGGGAACACTGAAGCTTTCTTT.

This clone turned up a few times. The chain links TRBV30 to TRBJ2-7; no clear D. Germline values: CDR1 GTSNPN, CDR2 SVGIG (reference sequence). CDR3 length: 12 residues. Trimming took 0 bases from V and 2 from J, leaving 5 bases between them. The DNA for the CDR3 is TGTGCCTGGAGTGTACTGGCCTACGAGCAGTACTTC. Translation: CAWSVLAYEQYF.

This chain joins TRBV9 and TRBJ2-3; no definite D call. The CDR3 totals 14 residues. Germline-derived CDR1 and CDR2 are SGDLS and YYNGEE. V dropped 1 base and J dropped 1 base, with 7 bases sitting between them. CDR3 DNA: TGTGCCAGCAGCGTAAGCCAGCGCACAGATACGCAGTATTTT. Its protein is CASSVSQRTDTQYF.

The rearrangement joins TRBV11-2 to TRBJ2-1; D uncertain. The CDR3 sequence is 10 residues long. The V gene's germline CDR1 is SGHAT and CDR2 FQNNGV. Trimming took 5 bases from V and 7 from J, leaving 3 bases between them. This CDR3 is CASSGNEQFF. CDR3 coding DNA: TGTGCCAGCAGCGGAAATGAGCAGTTCTTC.

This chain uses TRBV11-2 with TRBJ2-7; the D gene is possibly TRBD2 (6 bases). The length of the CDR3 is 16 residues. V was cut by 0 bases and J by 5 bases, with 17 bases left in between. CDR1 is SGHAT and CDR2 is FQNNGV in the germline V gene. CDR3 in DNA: TGTGCCAGCAGCTTAGAAATGAGACTAGTATTTCACGAGCAGTACTTC. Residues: CASSLEMRLVFHEQYF.

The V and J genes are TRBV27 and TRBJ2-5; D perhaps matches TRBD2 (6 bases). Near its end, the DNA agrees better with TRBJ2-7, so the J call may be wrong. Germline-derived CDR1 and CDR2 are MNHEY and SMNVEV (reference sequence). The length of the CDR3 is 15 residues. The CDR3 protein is CASSRRDSNPYEQYF. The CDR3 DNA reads TGTGCCAGCAGCCGACGGGACTCGAATCCCTACGAGCAGTACTTC.

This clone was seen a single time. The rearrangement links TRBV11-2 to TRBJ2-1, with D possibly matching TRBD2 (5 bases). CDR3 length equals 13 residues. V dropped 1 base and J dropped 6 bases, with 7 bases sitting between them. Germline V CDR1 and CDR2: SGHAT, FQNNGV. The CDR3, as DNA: TGTGCCAGCAGCTTAGGGACTTTCAATGAGCAGTTCTTC. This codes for CASSLGTFNEQFF.

CDR3 nucleotide sequence: TGTGCCAGCAGTTACTCACTAGCGGGAGGTGAAGATACGCAGTATTTT. It translates to CASSYSLAGGEDTQYF. The rearrangement joins TRBV6-5 to TRBJ2-3, with 12 positions matching TRBD2. The CDR3 totals 16 residues. CDR1 is MNHEY and CDR2 is SVGAGI in the germline V gene. With 0 bases clipped from V and 5 bases from J, the junction kept 3 bases outside the gene matches.

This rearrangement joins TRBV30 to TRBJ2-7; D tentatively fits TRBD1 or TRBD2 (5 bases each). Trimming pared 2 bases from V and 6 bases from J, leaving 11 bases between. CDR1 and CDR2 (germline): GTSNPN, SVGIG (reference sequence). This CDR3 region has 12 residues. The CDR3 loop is CAWSRGGREQYF. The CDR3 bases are TGTGCCTGGAGTCGGGGCGGGCGCGAGCAGTACTTC.

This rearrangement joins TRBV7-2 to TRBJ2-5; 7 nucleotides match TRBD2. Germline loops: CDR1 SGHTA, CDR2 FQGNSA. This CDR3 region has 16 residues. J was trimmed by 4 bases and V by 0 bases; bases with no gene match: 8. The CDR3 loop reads CASSLALRERSETQYF. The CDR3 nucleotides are TGTGCCAGCAGCTTAGCGCTGCGGGAGCGGTCAGAGACCCAGTACTTC.

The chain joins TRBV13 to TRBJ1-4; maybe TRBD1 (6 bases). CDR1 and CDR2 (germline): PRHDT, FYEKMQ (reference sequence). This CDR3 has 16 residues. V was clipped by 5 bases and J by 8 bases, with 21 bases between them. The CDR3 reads CASSQGGQGPQEKLFF. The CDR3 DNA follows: TGTGCCAGCAGCCAAGGAGGCCAGGGGCCTCAGGAAAAACTGTTTTTT.

CDR3 DNA: TGCGCCAGCAGCCAAGAACTTAGCACAGATACGCAGTATTTT. It encodes CASSQELSTDTQYF. V usage is TRBV4-1 and J usage is TRBJ2-3; D unclear. The CDR3 covers 14 residues. CDR1 is MGHRA and CDR2 is YSYEKL in the germline V gene. V was cut by 0 bases and J by 0 bases, with 4 bases left in between.

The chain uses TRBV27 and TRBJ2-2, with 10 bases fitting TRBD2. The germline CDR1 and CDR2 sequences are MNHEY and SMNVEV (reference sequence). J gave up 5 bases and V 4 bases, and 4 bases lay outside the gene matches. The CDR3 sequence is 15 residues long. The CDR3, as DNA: TGTGCCAGCAGTTCGGGACTAGCGCCTACCGGGGAGCTGTTTTTT. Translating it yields CASSSGLAPTGELFF.

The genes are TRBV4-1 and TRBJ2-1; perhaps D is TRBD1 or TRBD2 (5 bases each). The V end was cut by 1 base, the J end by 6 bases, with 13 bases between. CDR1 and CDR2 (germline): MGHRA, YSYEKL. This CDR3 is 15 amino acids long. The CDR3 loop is CASSQVGTLINEQFF. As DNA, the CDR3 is TGCGCCAGCAGCCAAGTAGGGACCCTAATCAATGAGCAGTTCTTC.

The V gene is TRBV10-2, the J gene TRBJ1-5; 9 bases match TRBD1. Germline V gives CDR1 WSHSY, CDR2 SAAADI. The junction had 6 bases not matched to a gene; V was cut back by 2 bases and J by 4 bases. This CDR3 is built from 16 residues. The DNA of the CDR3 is TGCGCCAGCAGTGAGGTCGACAGGGGGGTGAATCAGCCCCAGCATTTT. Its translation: CASSEVDRGVNQPQHF.

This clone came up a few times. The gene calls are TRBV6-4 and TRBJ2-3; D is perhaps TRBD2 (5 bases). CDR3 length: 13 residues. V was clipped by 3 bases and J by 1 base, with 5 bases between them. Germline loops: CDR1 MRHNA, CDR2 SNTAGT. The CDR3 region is CASSEAGTDTQYF. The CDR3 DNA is TGTGCCAGCAGTGAAGCGGGCACAGATACGCAGTATTTT.

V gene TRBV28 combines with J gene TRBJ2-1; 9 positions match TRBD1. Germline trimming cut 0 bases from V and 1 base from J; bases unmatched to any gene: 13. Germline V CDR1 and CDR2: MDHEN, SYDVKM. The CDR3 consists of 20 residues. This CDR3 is CASSLWGQGSGEGSYNEQFF. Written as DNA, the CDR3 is TGTGCCAGCAGTTTATGGGGACAGGGCAGCGGTGAAGGGTCCTACAATGAGCAGTTCTTC.

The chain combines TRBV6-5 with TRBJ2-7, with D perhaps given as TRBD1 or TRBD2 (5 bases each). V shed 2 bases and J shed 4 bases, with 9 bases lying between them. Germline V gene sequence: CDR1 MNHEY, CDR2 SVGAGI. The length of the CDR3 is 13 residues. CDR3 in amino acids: CASSYGTGYEQYF. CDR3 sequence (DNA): TGTGCCAGCAGTTACGGGACCGGATACGAGCAGTACTTC.